What follows are 9 T cell receptor beta chains derived from one specimen sequenced in a study of CD8+ T cells in alopecia areata (dated by TCRdb to 2017 to 2018). Receptor libraries were prepared by the immunoSEQ multiplex PCR assay. RNA was extracted from all samples and reverse transcribed into cDNA, which served as template for TCR sequencing. TCRdb took over this immuneACCESS table, retaining in-frame rearrangements with V and J assigned. Such tables are incomplete; in checked studies, under half of the missing clones stem from an unresolved V gene, and the remainder is unexplained. Present in this sample are fewer than 250,000 clones, 50% to 60% of which were seen just once. Approximately 0.69% of the sample rests with the top ten. The time point tag for this specimen amounts to: roughly 27 days on oral tofacitinib. Explained via the paper, the treatment or condition label denotes: oral pan-JAK inhibitor, 5-10 mg twice daily.

The specimen was CD4+ T cells sorted from blood, collected at week 4, from a patient treated with tofacitinib. The receptors come from a human donor with alopecia areata.

The chain employs TRBV27 and TRBJ1-5; D is uncertain. Germline CDR1 MNHEY, CDR2 SMNVEV (reference sequence). The CDR3 loop spans 13 amino acids. With 2 bases removed from V and 4 bases from J, the gap between germline ends came to 6 bases. The CDR3 region is CASSLPTNQPQHF. The CDR3 nucleotides read TGTGCCAGCAGTTTACCAACTAATCAGCCCCAGCATTTT.

V gene TRBV30 combines with J gene TRBJ1-2; TRBD1 is a possible D gene (5 bases). CDR3 length equals 17 residues. Trimming took off 0 bases at V and 0 bases at J, with 17 bases between the two ends. The V gene's germline CDR1 is GTSNPN and CDR2 SVGIG (reference sequence). The CDR3 spells CAWSVGPLSGANYGYTF. The DNA of the CDR3 is TGTGCCTGGAGTGTTGGGCCCCTGTCGGGGGCTAACTATGGCTACACCTTC.

The chain combines TRBV29-1 with TRBJ1-5; D not resolved. With 4 bases removed from V and 6 bases from J, the gap between germline ends came to 10 bases. CDR1 is SQVTM, CDR2 ANQGSEA, per germline. This CDR3 has 12 residues. The CDR3 here is CSVAGRGQPQHF. The CDR3 region has the DNA TGCAGCGTTGCGGGCCGGGGTCAGCCCCAGCATTTT.

The gene calls are TRBV18 and TRBJ1-4; the match to TRBD1 covers 9 bases. The CDR3 spans 15 residues. CDR1 is KGHSH and CDR2 is LQKENI in the germline V gene. The V and J ends lost 6 bases and 7 bases, in that order; junction bases with no gene match: 9. CDR3 in amino acids: CASSPGVTGGEKLFF. In nucleotides, the CDR3 is TGTGCCAGCTCCCCAGGAGTGACAGGGGGTGAAAAACTGTTTTTT.

The chain joins TRBV7-9 to TRBJ2-7, with D hard to call. Germline V gene sequence: CDR1 SEHNR, CDR2 FQNEAQ (reference sequence). There are 14 residues in the CDR3. V lost 3 bases and J 5 bases, leaving 14 bases between the germline ends. CDR3 sequence reads: CASSFLNGPNEQYF. In nucleotides, the CDR3 is TGTGCCAGCAGCTTTCTCAACGGGCCCAACGAGCAGTACTTC.

The chain combines TRBV20-1 with TRBJ2-2; D remains unclear. Germline CDR1 and CDR2: DFQATT and SNEGSKA (reference sequence). The CDR3 is 11 amino acids. V was pared by 1 base and J by 6 bases, with 3 bases between. CDR3 protein: CSARGPGELFF. The CDR3 DNA is TGCAGTGCTAGAGGTCCCGGGGAGCTGTTTTTT.

The chain employs TRBV4-1 and TRBJ1-5; a possible D gene is TRBD1 (6 bases). This CDR3 is built from 14 residues. The germline V gene has CDR1 MGHRA and CDR2 YSYEKL. V lost 3 bases to trimming and J lost 7 bases, with 13 bases between them. The CDR3 DNA sequence: TGCGCCAGCAGCCAGCAACAGGGAAACCAGCCCCAGCATTTT. Protein sequence: CASSQQQGNQPQHF.

The chain recombines TRBV29-1 with TRBJ1-2; a possible D gene is TRBD1 (5 bases). This CDR3 region has 13 residues. Looked up from germline, CDR1 is SQVTM and CDR2 is ANQGSEA. V lost 4 bases to trimming and J lost 7 bases, with 16 bases between them. CDR3 nucleotides: TGCAGCGTTGGTCGGGACGACGCATTTGGCTACACCTTC. Amino acids: CSVGRDDAFGYTF.

This sequence joins TRBV29-1 and TRBJ1-1; D uncertain. CDR1 and CDR2 from the germline V gene are SQVTM and ANQGSEA. The CDR3 is made up of 12 amino acids. Trimming left V 8 bases short and J 1 base short, with 11 bases between. CDR3 coding DNA: TGCAGCTGTACCACTTCGAACACTGAAGCTTTCTTT. Its translation is CSCTTSNTEAFF.